This TCR beta chain comes out of a study of T-cell reconstitution after alpha-beta-depleted transplantation in children. Germline V gene lookup returns CDR1 DFQATT and CDR2 SNEGSKA (reference sequence). V was pared by 4 bases and J by 2 bases, with 21 bases between. The CDR3 has 18 residues. Library preparation (for TCRbeta) was performed with unique molecular identifiers. One entry per CDR3 protein, called by TCRdb with MiXCR from the PCR reads. Of tens of thousands of distinct CDR3 sequences detected, around 56% appear once; the ten largest clones hold 30% to 40%. A remark on this clonotype: Antigen specificity is unknown.

Notes on the study in general: At the one-year point after transplant, T-cell counts and TCRbeta diversity were found to come mostly from T cells that had been newly produced. There were reportedly several hundred expanded graft clones from which alpha-beta T cells came about two months after transplant. In some patients, recipient T cells and intrathymic progenitors surviving conditioning explained high day-60 diversity.

The sequences come from peripheral blood, collected before TCRalphabeta/CD19-depleted stem cell transplant. The source is a boy under three years old with SCID, due to receive a stem cell transplant. The chain joins TRBV20-1 to TRBJ1-6; D may be TRBD1 (6 bases). This CDR3 is CSATRLGGRDPYNSPLHF. CDR3 in DNA: TGCAGTGCTACCCGCCTTGGGGGCCGGGACCCCTATAATTCACCCCTCCACTTT.